This paragraph covers one T cell receptor beta chain sequence. Its antigen is not known. The length of the CDR3 is 15 residues. The junction had 7 bases not matched to a gene; V was cut back by 5 bases and J by 2 bases. The germline gives CDR1 MRHNA, CDR2 SNTAGT. These data are taken from a study of T cells after posttransplantation cyclophosphamide. Study-wide results and limits: Blood and skin or GI T cell repertoires showed limited TRB overlap.

Assay used: immunoSEQ multiplex PCR; TCRdb lists only in-frame clones, some missing. The sample consists of several thousand clones, 75% to 95% of them appearing once. This related bone marrow graft donor gave peripheral blood on the day of marrow donation. The sequencing sample was made of CD4+ T cells sorted from blood. The receptor was derived from a woman in her forties or fifties in good health and a related stem cell transplant donor. This chain links TRBV6-4 with TRBJ2-3, with 7 bases matching TRBD2. The CDR3, as DNA: TGTGCCAGCAGTCCCACTAGCGCGGTCACAGATACGCAGTATTTT. This translates into CASSPTSAVTDTQYF.